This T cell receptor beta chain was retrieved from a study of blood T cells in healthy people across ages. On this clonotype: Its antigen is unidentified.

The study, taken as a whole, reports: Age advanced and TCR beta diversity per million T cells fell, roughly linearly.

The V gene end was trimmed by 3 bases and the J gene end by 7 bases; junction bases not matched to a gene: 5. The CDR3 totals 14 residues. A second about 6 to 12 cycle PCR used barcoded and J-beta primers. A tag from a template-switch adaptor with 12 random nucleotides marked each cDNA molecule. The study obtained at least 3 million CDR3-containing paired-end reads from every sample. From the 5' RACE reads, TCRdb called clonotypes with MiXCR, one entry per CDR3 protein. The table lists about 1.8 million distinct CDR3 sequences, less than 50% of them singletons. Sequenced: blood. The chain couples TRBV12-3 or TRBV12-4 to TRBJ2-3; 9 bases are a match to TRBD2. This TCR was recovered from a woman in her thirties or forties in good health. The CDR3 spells CASSLRGGGNTQYF. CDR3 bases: TGTGCCAGCAGTTTGCGCGGGGGGGGTAATACGCAGTATTTT.